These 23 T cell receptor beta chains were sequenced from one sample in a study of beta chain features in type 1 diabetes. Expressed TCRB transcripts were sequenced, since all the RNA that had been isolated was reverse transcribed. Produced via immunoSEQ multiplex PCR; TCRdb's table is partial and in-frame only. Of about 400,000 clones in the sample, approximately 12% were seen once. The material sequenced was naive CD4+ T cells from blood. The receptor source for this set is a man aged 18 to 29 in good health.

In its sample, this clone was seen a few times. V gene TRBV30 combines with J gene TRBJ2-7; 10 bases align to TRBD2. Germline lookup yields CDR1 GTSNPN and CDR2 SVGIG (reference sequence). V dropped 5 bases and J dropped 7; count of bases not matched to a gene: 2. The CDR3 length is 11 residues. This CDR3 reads CAWGLADEQYF. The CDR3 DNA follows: TGTGCCTGGGGACTAGCGGATGAGCAGTACTTC.

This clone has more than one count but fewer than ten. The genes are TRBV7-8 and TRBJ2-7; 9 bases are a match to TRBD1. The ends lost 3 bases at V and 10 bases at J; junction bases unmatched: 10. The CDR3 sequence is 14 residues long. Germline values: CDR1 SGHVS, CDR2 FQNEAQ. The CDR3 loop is CASSLTGTGPIQYF. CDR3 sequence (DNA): TGTGCCAGCAGCTTGACCGGGACAGGGCCGATACAGTACTTC. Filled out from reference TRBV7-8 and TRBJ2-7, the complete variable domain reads GAGVSQSPRYKVAKRGQDVALRCDPISGHVSLFWYQQALGQGPEFLTYFQNEAQLDKSGLPSDRFFAERPEGSVSTLKIQRTQQEDSAVYLCASSLTGTGPIQYFGPGTRLTVT.

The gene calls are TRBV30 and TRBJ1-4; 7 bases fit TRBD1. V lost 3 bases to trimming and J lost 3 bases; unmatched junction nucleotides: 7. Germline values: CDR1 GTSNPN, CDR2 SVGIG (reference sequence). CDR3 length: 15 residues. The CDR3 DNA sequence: TGTGCCTGGAGACAGACAGGGATGGCTAATGAAAAACTGTTTTTT. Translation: CAWRQTGMANEKLFF.

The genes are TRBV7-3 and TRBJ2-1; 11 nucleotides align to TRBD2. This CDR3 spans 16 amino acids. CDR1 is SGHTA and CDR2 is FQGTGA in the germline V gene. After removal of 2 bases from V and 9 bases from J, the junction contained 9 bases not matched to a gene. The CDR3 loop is CASSLAGLAGRGEQFF. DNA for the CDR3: TGTGCCAGCAGCTTAGCTGGACTAGCGGGTAGAGGTGAGCAGTTCTTC.

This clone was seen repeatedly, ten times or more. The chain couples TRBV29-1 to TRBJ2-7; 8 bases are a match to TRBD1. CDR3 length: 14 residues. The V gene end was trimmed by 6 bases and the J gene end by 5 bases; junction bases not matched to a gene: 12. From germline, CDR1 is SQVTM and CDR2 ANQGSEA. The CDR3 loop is CSVWTGRPGDEQYF. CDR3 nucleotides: TGCAGCGTATGGACAGGGCGCCCGGGGGACGAGCAGTACTTC.

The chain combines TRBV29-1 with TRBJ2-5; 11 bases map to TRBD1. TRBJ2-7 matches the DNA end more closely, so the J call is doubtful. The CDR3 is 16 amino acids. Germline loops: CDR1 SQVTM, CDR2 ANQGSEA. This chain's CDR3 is CSVRDRGTGFPYEQYF. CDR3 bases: TGCAGCGTTCGGGACAGGGGGACGGGATTCCCCTACGAGCAGTACTTC.

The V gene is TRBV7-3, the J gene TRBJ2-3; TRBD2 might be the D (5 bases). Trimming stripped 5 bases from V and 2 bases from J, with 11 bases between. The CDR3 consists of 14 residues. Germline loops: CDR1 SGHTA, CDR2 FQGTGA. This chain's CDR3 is CASSHAGSTDTQYF. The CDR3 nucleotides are TGTGCCAGCAGCCACGCGGGCTCCACAGATACGCAGTATTTT.

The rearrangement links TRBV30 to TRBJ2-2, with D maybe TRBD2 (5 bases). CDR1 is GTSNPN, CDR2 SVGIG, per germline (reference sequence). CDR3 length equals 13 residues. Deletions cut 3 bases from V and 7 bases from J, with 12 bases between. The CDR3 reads CAWSPPRGGELFF. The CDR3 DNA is TGTGCCTGGAGCCCACCCCGGGGCGGGGAGCTGTTTTTT.

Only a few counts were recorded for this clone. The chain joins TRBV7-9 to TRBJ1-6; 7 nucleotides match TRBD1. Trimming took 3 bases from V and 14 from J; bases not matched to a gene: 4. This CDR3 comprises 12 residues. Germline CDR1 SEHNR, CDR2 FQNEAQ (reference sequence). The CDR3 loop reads CASSFTGEALHF. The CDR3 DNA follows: TGTGCCAGCAGCTTTACAGGGGAAGCCCTCCACTTT.

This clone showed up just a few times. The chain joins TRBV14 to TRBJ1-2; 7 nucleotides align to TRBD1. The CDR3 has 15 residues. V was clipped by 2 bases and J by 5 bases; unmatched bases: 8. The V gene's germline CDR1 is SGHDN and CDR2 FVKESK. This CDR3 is CASSQLDRSGYGYTF. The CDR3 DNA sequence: TGTGCCAGCAGCCAACTGGACAGGTCTGGGTATGGCTACACCTTC.

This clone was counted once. The CDR3 sequence: CASSLGQEYGYTF. The DNA of the CDR3 is TGCGCCAGCAGCTTGGGACAGGAATATGGCTACACCTTC. The rearrangement uses TRBV5-1 and TRBJ1-2, with D maybe TRBD1 (6 bases). V was cut by 0 bases and J by 5 bases, with 8 bases left in between. Germline lookup yields CDR1 SGHRS and CDR2 YFSETQ. The CDR3 totals 13 residues.

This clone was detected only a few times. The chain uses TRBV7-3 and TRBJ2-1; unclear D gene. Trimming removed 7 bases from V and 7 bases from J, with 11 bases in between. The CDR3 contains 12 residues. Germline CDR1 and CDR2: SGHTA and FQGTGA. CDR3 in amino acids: CASTNPNNEQFF. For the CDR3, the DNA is TGTGCCAGCACCAACCCTAATAATGAGCAGTTCTTC.

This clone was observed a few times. The CDR3 sequence is CASSLETGPTNYGYTF. CDR3 bases: TGTGCCAGCAGCTTAGAGACAGGGCCCACTAACTATGGCTACACCTTC. The genes are TRBV7-2 and TRBJ1-2, with 7 bases aligning to TRBD1. J lost 0 bases, V lost 1 base, and 5 bases had no gene match. Germline CDR1 reads SGHTA; CDR2 reads FQGNSA. This CDR3 comprises 16 residues.

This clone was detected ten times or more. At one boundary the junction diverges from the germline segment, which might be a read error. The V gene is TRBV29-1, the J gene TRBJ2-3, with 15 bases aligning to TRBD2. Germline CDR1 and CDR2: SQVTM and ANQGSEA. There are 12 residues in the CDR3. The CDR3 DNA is TGCAGCGTTGGGACTAGCGGGAGGGCCCAGGGTTTT. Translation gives CSVGTSGRAQGF.

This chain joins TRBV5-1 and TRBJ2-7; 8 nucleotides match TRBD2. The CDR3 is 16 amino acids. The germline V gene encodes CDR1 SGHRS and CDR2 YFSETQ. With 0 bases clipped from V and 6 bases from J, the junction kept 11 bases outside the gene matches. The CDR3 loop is CASSLGPGLGLREQYF. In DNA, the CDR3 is TGCGCCAGCAGCTTGGGACCGGGACTAGGATTGCGCGAGCAGTACTTC.

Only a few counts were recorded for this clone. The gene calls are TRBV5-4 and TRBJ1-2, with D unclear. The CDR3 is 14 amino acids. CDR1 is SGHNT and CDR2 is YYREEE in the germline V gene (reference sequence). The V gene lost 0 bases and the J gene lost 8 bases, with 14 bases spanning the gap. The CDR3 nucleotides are TGTGCCAGCAGCTTGGAACCTAACAGTCCAGGCTACACCTTC. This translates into CASSLEPNSPGYTF.

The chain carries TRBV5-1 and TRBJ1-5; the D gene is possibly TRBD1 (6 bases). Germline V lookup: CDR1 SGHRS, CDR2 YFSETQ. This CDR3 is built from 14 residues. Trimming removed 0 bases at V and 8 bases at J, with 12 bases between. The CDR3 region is CASSLVGAGEPQHF. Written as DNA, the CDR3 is TGCGCCAGCAGCTTGGTTGGCGCAGGGGAGCCCCAGCATTTT.

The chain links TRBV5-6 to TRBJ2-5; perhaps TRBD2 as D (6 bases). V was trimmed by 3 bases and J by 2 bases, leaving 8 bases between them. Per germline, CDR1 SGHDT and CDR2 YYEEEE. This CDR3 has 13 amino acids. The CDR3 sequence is CASSSGDQETQYF. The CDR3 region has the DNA TGTGCCAGCAGCTCGGGAGATCAAGAGACCCAGTACTTC.

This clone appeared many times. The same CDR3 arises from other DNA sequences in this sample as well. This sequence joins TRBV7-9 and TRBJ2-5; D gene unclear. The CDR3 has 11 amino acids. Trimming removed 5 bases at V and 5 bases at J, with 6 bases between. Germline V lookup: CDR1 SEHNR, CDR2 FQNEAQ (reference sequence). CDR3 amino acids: CASSPGETQYF. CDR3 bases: TGTGCCAGCAGCCCCGGGGAGACCCAGTACTTC.

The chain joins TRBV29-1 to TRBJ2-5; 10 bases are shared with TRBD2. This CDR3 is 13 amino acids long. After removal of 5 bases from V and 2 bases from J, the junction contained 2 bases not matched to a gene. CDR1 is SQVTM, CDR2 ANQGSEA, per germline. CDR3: CSVSLAGQETQYF. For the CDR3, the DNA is TGCAGCGTTTCACTAGCGGGGCAAGAGACCCAGTACTTC.

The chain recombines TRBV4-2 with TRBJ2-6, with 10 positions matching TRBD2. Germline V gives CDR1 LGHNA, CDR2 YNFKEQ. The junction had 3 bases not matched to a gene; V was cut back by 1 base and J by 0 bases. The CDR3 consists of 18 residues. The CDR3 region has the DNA TGTGCCAGCAGCCAAGTAGCGGGGGGTCCCTCTGGGGCCAACGTCCTGACTTTC. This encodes CASSQVAGGPSGANVLTF.

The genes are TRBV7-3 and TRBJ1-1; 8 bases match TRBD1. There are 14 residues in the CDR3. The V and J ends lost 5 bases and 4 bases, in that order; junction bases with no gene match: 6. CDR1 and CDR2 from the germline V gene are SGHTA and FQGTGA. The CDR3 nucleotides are TGTGCCAGCAGCGCCCGGACAGGGAGCACTGAAGCTTTCTTT. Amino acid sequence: CASSARTGSTEAFF.

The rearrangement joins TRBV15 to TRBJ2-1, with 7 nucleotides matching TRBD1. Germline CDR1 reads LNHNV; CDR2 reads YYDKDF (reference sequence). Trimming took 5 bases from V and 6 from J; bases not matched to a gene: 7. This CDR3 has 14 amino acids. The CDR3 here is CATSGFRDSNEQFF. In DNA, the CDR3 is TGTGCCACCAGCGGATTCCGGGACAGCAATGAGCAGTTCTTC.